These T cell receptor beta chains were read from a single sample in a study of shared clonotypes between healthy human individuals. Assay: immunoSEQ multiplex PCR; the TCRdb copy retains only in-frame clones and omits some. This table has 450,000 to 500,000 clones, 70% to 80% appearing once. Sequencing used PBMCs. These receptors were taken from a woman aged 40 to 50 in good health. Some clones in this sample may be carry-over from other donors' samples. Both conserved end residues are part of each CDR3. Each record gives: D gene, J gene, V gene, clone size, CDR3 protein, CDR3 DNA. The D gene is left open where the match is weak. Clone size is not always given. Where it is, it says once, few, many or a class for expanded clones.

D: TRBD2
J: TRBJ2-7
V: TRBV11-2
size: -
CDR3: CASSATSGRVRYEQYF
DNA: TGTGCCAGCAGCGCGACTAGCGGGAGAGTTCGGTACGAGCAGTACTTC

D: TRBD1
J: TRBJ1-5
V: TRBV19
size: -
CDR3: CASSHRDRDGQPQHF
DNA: TGTGCCAGTAGTCACCGGGACAGGGATGGTCAGCCCCAGCATTTT

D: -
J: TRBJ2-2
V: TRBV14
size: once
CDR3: CASSQDRYAGELFF
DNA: TGTGCCAGCAGCCAAGATCGATATGCCGGGGAGCTGTTTTTT

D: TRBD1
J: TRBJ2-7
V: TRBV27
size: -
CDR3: CASSTDRGYEQYF
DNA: TGTGCCAGCAGTACGGACAGGGGCTACGAGCAGTACTTC

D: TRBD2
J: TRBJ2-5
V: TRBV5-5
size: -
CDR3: CASSWGTTQETQYF
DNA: TGTGCCAGCAGCTGGGGGACTACCCAAGAGACCCAGTACTTC

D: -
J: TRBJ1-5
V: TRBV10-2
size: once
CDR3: CASSESGRWPQHF
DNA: TGCGCCAGCAGTGAGTCTGGGCGGTGGCCCCAGCATTTT

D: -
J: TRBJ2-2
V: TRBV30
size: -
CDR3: CAWSVLLPSGELFF
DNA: TGTGCCTGGAGTGTATTGCTACCCTCCGGGGAGCTGTTTTTT

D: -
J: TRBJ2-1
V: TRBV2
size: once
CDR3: CASNWMSSYNEQFF
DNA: TGTGCCAGCAATTGGATGAGCTCCTACAATGAGCAGTTCTTC

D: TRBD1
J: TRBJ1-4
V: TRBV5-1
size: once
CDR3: CASSLRTGRGEKLFF
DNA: TGCGCCAGCAGCTTGCGGACAGGGCGCGGTGAAAAACTGTTTTTT

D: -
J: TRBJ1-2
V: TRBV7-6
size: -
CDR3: CASSPTRDGYTF
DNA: TGTGCCAGCAGTCCTACAAGGGATGGCTACACCTTC

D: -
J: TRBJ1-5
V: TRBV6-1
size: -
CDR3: CASSEGPGEGNQPQHF
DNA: TGTGCCAGCAGTGAAGGCCCGGGGGAGGGCAATCAGCCCCAGCATTTT

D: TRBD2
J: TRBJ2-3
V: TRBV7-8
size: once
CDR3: CASSLVGLAGTSTDTQYF
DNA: TGTGCCAGCAGCTTAGTCGGACTAGCGGGGACTAGCACAGATACGCAGTATTTT

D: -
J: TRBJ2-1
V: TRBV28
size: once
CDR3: CASAGPSRLNEQFF
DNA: TGTGCCAGCGCCGGTCCGAGCCGCCTCAATGAGCAGTTCTTC

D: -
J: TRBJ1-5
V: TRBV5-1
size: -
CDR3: CASSLGGRQPQHF
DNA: TGCGCCAGCAGCTTGGGAGGGCGTCAGCCCCAGCATTTT

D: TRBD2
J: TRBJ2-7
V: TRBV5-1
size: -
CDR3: CAKFSERGADYEQYF
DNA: TGCGCCAAATTCTCGGAGCGGGGGGCGGACTACGAGCAGTACTTC

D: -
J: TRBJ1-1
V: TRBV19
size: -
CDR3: CASSIGSTEAFF
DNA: TGTGCCAGTAGTATCGGGAGCACTGAAGCTTTCTTT

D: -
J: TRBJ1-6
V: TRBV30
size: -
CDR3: CAWSVLQARSPLHF
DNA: TGTGCCTGGAGTGTACTACAGGCCCGTTCACCCCTCCACTTT

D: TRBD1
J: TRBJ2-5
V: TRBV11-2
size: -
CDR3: CASSPWEWTGQETQYF
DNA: TGTGCCAGCAGCCCTTGGGAGTGGACAGGGCAAGAGACCCAGTACTTC

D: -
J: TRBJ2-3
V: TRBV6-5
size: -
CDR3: CASSYRDTRVQYF
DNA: TGTGCCAGCAGTTACAGGGACACCCGGGTGCAGTATTTT

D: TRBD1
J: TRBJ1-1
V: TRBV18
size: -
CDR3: CASSETGGDTEAFF
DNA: TGTGCCAGCTCAGAGACAGGGGGCGACACTGAAGCTTTCTTT

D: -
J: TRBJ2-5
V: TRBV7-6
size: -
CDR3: CASSLGEGTRTQYF
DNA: TGTGCCAGCAGCTTAGGCGAGGGCACAAGGACCCAGTACTTC

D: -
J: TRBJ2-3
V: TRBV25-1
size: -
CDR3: CASSEYSDSTDTQYF
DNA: TGTGCCAGCAGTGAATACTCAGACAGCACAGATACGCAGTATTTT

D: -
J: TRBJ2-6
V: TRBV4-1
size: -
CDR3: CASSHGTFRWSVSGANVLTF
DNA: TGCGCCAGCAGCCACGGGACTTTTCGATGGTCCGTATCTGGGGCCAACGTCCTGACTTTC

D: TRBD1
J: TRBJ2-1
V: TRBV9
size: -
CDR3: CASSSQGSSNEQFF
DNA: TGTGCCAGCAGCTCACAGGGGTCGAGCAATGAGCAGTTCTTC

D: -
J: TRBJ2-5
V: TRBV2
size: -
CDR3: CASSQDAQETQYF
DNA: TGTGCCAGCAGTCAGGACGCCCAAGAGACCCAGTACTTC

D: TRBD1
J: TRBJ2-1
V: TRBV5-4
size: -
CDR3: CASSDLGQGEQFF
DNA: TGTGCCAGCAGCGACTTAGGACAGGGCGAGCAGTTCTTC

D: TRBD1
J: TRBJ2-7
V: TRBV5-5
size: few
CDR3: CASSPDRGSEYF
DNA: TGTGCCAGCAGCCCGGACAGGGGTTCCGAGTACTTC

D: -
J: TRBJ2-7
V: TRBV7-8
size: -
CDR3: CASITDSYEQYF
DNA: TGTGCCAGCATCACGGACAGCTACGAGCAGTACTTC

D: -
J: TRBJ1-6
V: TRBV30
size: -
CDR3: CAWSVTGYNSPLHF
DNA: TGTGCCTGGAGTGTCACAGGGTATAATTCACCCCTCCACTTT

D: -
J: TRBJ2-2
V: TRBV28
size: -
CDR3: CASSEPGISNTGELFF
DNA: TGTGCCAGCAGCGAACCAGGGATCTCGAACACCGGGGAGCTGTTTTTT

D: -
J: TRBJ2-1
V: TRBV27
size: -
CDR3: CASSSQRAGPSYNEQFF
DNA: TGTGCCAGCAGTTCCCAGAGAGCGGGCCCCTCCTACAATGAGCAGTTCTTC

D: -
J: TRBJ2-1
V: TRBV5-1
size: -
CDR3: CASSPVLNNEQFF
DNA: TGCGCCAGCAGCCCCGTGTTAAACAATGAGCAGTTCTTC

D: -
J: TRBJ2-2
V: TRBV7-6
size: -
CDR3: CASSFAEGELFF
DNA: TGTGCCAGCAGCTTCGCTGAGGGGGAGCTGTTTTTT

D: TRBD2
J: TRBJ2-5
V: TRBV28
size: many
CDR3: CASSGEGRETQYF
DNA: TGTGCCAGCAGTGGGGAGGGGAGGGAGACCCAGTACTTC

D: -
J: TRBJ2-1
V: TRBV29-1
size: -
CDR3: CSWGISYNEQFF
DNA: TGCAGCTGGGGGATTTCGTACAATGAGCAGTTCTTC

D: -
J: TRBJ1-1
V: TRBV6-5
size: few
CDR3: CASSYGGLNTEAFF
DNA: TGTGCCAGCAGTTACGGGGGGTTGAACACTGAAGCTTTCTTT

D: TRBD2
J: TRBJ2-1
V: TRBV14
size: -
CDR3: CASSQALPPGLAGINYYNEQFF
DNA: TGTGCCAGCAGCCAAGCACTCCCACCGGGACTAGCGGGAATTAATTATTACAATGAGCAGTTCTTC

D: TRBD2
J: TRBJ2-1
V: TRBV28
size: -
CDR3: CASSLGLAGVNEQFF
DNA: TGTGCCAGCAGTTTGGGCCTAGCGGGAGTTAATGAGCAGTTCTTC

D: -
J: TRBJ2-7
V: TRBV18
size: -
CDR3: CASSLGGDYEQYF
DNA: TGTGCCAGCTCACTGGGTGGAGACTACGAGCAGTACTTC

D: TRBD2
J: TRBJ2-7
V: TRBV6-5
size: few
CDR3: CASSPGLGLEQYF
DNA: TGTGCCAGCAGTCCGGGACTAGGGCTAGAGCAGTACTTC

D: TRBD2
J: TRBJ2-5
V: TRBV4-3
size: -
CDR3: CASSQEPPSGSETQYF
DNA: TGCGCCAGCAGCCAAGAACCCCCTAGCGGGAGCGAGACCCAGTACTTC

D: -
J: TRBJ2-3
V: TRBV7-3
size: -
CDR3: CASSFGGTDTQYF
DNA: TGTGCCAGCAGCTTTGGGGGAACAGATACGCAGTATTTT

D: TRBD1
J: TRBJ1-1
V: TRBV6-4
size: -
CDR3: CASSVQTGGITEAFF
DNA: TGTGCCAGCAGTGTCCAGACAGGGGGCATCACTGAAGCTTTCTTT

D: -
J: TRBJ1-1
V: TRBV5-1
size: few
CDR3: CASSLERSEAFF
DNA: TGCGCCAGCAGCTTGGAGAGGAGTGAAGCTTTCTTT

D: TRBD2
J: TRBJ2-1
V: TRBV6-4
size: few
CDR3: CASSDSAGGGNEQFF
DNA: TGTGCCAGCAGTGACTCGGCGGGAGGGGGGAATGAGCAGTTCTTC

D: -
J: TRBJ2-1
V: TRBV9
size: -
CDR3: CASSEGASDYNEQFF
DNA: TGTGCCAGCAGCGAGGGGGCTAGCGACTACAATGAGCAGTTCTTC

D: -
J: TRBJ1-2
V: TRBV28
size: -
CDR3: CASTRDYGYTF
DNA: TGTGCCAGCACACGGGACTATGGCTACACCTTC

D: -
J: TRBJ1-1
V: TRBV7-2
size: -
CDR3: CASSAVVGTEAFF
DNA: TGTGCCAGCAGCGCTGTTGTTGGGACGGAAGCTTTCTTT

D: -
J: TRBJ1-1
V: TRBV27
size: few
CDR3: CASRGADRWNTEAFF
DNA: TGTGCCAGCAGAGGCGCCGACAGGTGGAACACTGAAGCTTTCTTT

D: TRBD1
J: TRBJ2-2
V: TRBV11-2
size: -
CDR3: CASSFGTGRIGELFF
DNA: TGTGCCAGCAGCTTTGGGACAGGGAGGATCGGGGAGCTGTTTTTT

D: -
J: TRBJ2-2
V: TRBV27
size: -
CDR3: CASSFMGLSTGELFF
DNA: TGTGCCAGCAGTTTTATGGGGCTTAGTACCGGGGAGCTGTTTTTT

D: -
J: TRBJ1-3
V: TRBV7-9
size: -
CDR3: CASSFWPVATLSGNTIYF
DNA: TGTGCCAGCAGCTTTTGGCCAGTGGCTACCCTCTCTGGAAACACCATATATTTT

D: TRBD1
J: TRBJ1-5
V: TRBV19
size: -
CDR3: CASSSQGNQPQHF
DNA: TGTGCCAGTAGCTCACAGGGGAATCAGCCCCAGCATTTT

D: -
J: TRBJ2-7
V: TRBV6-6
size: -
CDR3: CASSSPLGGRDEQYF
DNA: TGTGCCAGCAGCTCACCCCTCGGGGGTAGGGACGAGCAGTACTTC

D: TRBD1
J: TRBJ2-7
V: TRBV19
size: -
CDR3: CASSPDRGREQYF
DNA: TGTGCCAGTAGTCCCGACAGGGGACGCGAGCAGTACTTC